Detailed here is one T cell receptor beta chain. Its antigen target is currently unknown. No base quality values were provided; no much bigger clone lies one nucleotide off. Library method: RT-PCR. Instrument used: Illumina MiSeq. TCRdb passed the public sequencing reads through fastp at Q25 and MiXCR, retaining productive beta sequences. Each record represents a unique CDR3 protein, reported with the most common genes and DNA among its rows. Here the sample has fewer than 800,000 distinct CDR3 sequences; 11% to 15% occur a single time. The ten biggest clones cover 3.6% of the sample. This entry belongs to a study listed by TCRdb under 2016. The CDR3 holds 18 amino acids from the cysteine to the phenylalanine. Here the CDR3 DNA is all that survives: 54 bases in frame from base 1. Looking up the germline V gene yields CDR1 SGHRS and CDR2 YFSETQ. Trimming takes 0 bases from V and 5 bases from J, and the germline ends sit 22 bases apart.

The clonotype was recovered from a female donor in good health, serving as a healthy control. The V and J genes are TRBV5-1 and TRBJ2-3, with TRBD2 as a weak D call on 7 bases. The sequenced material came from memory CD4+ T cells from blood. The base sequence is TGCGCCAGCAGCTTGGTCTCGGGGGGCTCTAGCTATAGAGATACGCAGTATTTT. This translates into CASSLVSGGSSYRDTQYF.